The 17 T cell receptor beta chains below all came from one sample that was sequenced in a study of T cell repertoires in cytomegalovirus infection. Their recognized antigens are unknown. TCRdb reprocessed the reads via MiXCR and lists one record per CDR3 protein. The data show about 85,000 distinct CDR3 sequences, around half seen once. The sample in question was CD8+ T cells from cultured PBMCs, obtained from culture after CMV antigen stimulation. Source of these receptors: a human donor in good health (CMV status not recorded). Some clones in this sample may be carry-over from other donors' samples.

The chain has TRBV5-1 and TRBJ2-1, with TRBD1 identical over 8 bases. Germline V gene sequence: CDR1 SGHRS, CDR2 YFSETQ. With 5 bases clipped from V and 10 bases from J, the junction kept 8 bases outside the gene matches. This CDR3 contains 13 residues. The CDR3, as DNA: TGCGCCAGCAGTCCGGACAGGGTCTTCGAGCAGTTCTTC. Translating it yields CASSPDRVFEQFF.

J is TRBJ2-7 and V is TRBV11-2, with a tentative D call TRBD1 (6 bases). The CDR3 spans 14 residues. The V end was cut by 3 bases, the J end by 3 bases, with 12 bases between. CDR1 is SGHAT and CDR2 is FQNNGV in the germline V gene. CDR3 region: CASSFGTSIYEQYF. As DNA, the CDR3 is TGTGCCAGCAGCTTCGGGACAAGCATCTACGAGCAGTACTTC.

The chain links TRBV6-2 or TRBV6-3 to TRBJ2-7; D call uncertain. The CDR3 loop spans 13 amino acids. Trimming took off 4 bases at V and 3 bases at J, with 10 bases between the two ends. Germline loops: CDR1 MNHEY, CDR2 SVGEGT. The CDR3 DNA is TGTGCCAGCAGTTTTTCAGCTATCTACGAGCAGTACTTC. It codes for CASSFSAIYEQYF.

In DNA, the CDR3 is TGTGCCAGCAGCTTAGAGGGACAGGGGTACAATGAGCAGTTCTTC. It specifies CASSLEGQGYNEQFF. This chain links TRBV7-6 with TRBJ2-1, with 10 bases identical to TRBD1. The CDR3 runs 15 residues. V was pared by 1 base and J by 4 bases, with 1 base of the junction left unmatched. Germline CDR1 is SGHVS and CDR2 is FNYEAQ.

J is TRBJ2-1 and V is TRBV7-9, with 7 bases aligning to TRBD1. Germline V gene sequence: CDR1 SEHNR, CDR2 FQNEAQ (reference sequence). J was trimmed by 3 bases and V by 1 base; bases with no gene match: 3. The CDR3 spans 15 residues. The DNA for the CDR3 is TGTGCCAGCAGCTTAGGACAGGGTGTCTACAATGAGCAGTTCTTC. Its protein is CASSLGQGVYNEQFF.

Concerning this clonotype itself: A read error may account for a junction end that differs from germline. The CDR3 DNA reads as TGTGCCAGCAGCTTGTTGGGAATATACACCTACAATTATCAGTTATTC. It specifies CASSLLGIYTYNYQLF. This chain joins TRBV7-4 and TRBJ2-1; no reliable D call. The CDR3 consists of 16 residues. Germline assignment: CDR1 SGHVT and CDR2 SQSDAQ.

This chain connects TRBV20-1 to TRBJ2-5; 12 bases are a match to TRBD2. V was clipped by 0 bases and J by 2 bases; unmatched bases: 10. Germline V gene sequence: CDR1 DFQATT, CDR2 SNEGSKA (reference sequence). The CDR3 is 18 amino acids. CDR3 in DNA: TGCAGTGCTAGAGATGGCGGACTAGCGGGACTACGTCAAGAGACCCAGTACTTC. Its protein is CSARDGGLAGLRQETQYF.

J is TRBJ2-1 and V is TRBV25-1, with D possibly matching TRBD2 (6 bases). Between the trimmed V and J ends, which lost 1 base and 1 base, there was a span of 17 bases. Looked up from germline, CDR1 is MGHDK and CDR2 is SYGVNS. The CDR3 covers 18 residues. CDR3 in amino acids: CASSEFNQPGDSYNEQFF. The CDR3 DNA follows: TGTGCCAGCAGTGAATTTAATCAACCGGGGGATTCCTACAATGAGCAGTTCTTC.

This clonotype was recorded many times. The rearrangement joins TRBV28 to TRBJ2-2; D perhaps matches TRBD2 (6 bases). V lost 6 bases to trimming and J lost 6 bases, with 17 bases between them. Germline CDR1 is MDHEN and CDR2 is SYDVKM. This CDR3 comprises 15 residues. CDR3 coding DNA: TGTGCCAGCAGCCTCGGGACTCTCGGCGCCGGGGAGCTGTTTTTT. Encoded protein: CASSLGTLGAGELFF. Full variable domain (remainder filled in from reference TRBV28 and TRBJ2-2): DVKVTQSSRYLVKRTGEKVFLECVQDMDHENMFWYRQDPGLGLRLIYFSYDVKMKEKGDIPEGYSVSREKKERFSLILESASTNQTSMYLCASSLGTLGAGELFFGEGSRLTVL.

The chain uses TRBV27 and TRBJ2-1; D not certain. The CDR3 sequence is 14 residues long. Germline-derived CDR1 and CDR2 are MNHEY and SMNVEV (reference sequence). V gave up 5 bases and J gave up 8 bases, with 16 bases separating them. CDR3 amino acids: CASSPIQVPHEQFF. Written as DNA, the CDR3 is TGTGCCAGCAGTCCCATCCAGGTCCCCCATGAGCAGTTCTTC.

The V gene is TRBV7-6, the J gene TRBJ2-1; D gene unclear. This CDR3 spans 16 amino acids. CDR1 and CDR2 from the germline V gene are SGHVS and FNYEAQ. V lost 1 base, J lost 4 bases, and 14 bases lay in between. CDR3 in DNA: TGTGCCAGCAGCTTAGGTAGATACGGAGTTTACAATGAGCAGTTCTTC. Its protein product is CASSLGRYGVYNEQFF.

The chain uses TRBV5-5 and TRBJ2-3, with 11 bases lining up with TRBD1. The germline V gene has CDR1 SGHKS and CDR2 YYEKEE (reference sequence). J was trimmed by 4 bases and V by 4 bases; bases with no gene match: 5. CDR3 length: 15 residues. The CDR3 DNA reads as TGTGCCAGCAGCCCCCGGGACAGGGGGTCAGATACGCAGTATTTT. It codes for CASSPRDRGSDTQYF. The full variable domain, its missing parts supplied by reference TRBV5-5 and TRBJ2-3, is DAGVTQSPTHLIKTRGQQVTLRCSPISGHKSVSWYQQVLGQGPQFIFQYYEKEERGRGNFPDRFSARQFPNYSSELNVNALLLGDSALYLCASSPRDRGSDTQYFGPGTRLTVL.

This CDR3 reads CASSLEGRYYGYTF. The CDR3 DNA is TGTGCCAGCAGCCTTGAGGGGCGCTACTATGGCTACACCTTC. This rearrangement joins TRBV7-9 to TRBJ1-2, with a tentative D call TRBD1 (5 bases). Per germline, CDR1 SEHNR and CDR2 FQNEAQ (reference sequence). Trimming left V 5 bases short and J 3 bases short, with 13 bases between. CDR3 length: 14 amino acids.

This rearrangement joins TRBV6-1 to TRBJ1-5, with D possibly TRBD1 on 6 matching bases. Germline CDR1 MNHNS, CDR2 SASEGT. V lost 5 bases to trimming and J lost 5 bases, with 16 bases between them. The CDR3 is 15 residues long. The DNA of the CDR3 is TGTGCCAGCAGTACCACCCGGACAGATCATCAGCCCCAGCATTTT. It codes for CASSTTRTDHQPQHF.

In this sample, this clonotype turned up many times. The rearrangement joins TRBV5-6 to TRBJ2-7, with 7 bases that match TRBD1. The germline V gene encodes CDR1 SGHDT and CDR2 YYEEEE. CDR3 length: 13 amino acids. The ends lost 3 bases at V and 1 base at J; junction bases unmatched: 1. In DNA form, the CDR3 reads TGTGCCAGCAGCTCGGGACAGTCCTACGAGCAGTACTTC. Protein sequence: CASSSGQSYEQYF.

The chain joins TRBV7-6 to TRBJ2-6; TRBD1 matches at 7 bases. Trimming at V came to 4 bases and at J to 2 bases, leaving 2 bases not matched to a gene. In germline, CDR1 is SGHVS, CDR2 FNYEAQ. CDR3 length: 15 residues. CDR3 coding DNA: TGTGCCAGCAGCTCCAGGGGGACTGGGGCCAACGTCCTGACTTTC. Translation: CASSSRGTGANVLTF.

This chain connects TRBV7-3 to TRBJ2-7, with D perhaps assigned TRBD1 or TRBD2 (5 bases each). Between the trimmed V and J ends, which lost 5 bases and 5 bases, there was a span of 16 bases. There are 14 residues in the CDR3. CDR1 is SGHTA, CDR2 FQGTGA, per germline. CDR3: CASSTGPPGHEQYF. In DNA, the CDR3 is TGTGCCAGCAGCACCGGTCCACCGGGGCACGAGCAGTACTTC.